This TCR beta chain was sequenced during a study of T cell responses to AZD1222 COVID-19 vaccine. Study at large: Samples with a second dose at about 4 or about 12 weeks were pooled together.

Notes on the study in general: There were repertoire samples only from the period after the peak T cell response.

A remark on this clone: Its antigen is as yet unknown.

Clones were sequenced by immunoSEQ multiplex PCR, and TCRdb holds only the in-frame ones, with some missing. The sample lists about 99,000 clones; about 90% were seen once. This CDR3 spans 14 amino acids. The ends were cut back, 0 bases at V and 0 bases at J, with 5 bases in the middle. Germline V gene sequence: CDR1 SGHRS, CDR2 YFSETQ. The clonotype was recovered from an adult in good health. The gene calls are TRBV5-1 and TRBJ2-3; D is undetermined. The starting material was peripheral blood, obtained on day 0 of AZD1222 vaccination. This CDR3 reads CASSLAVSTDTQYF. The CDR3 bases are TGCGCCAGCAGCTTGGCCGTCAGCACAGATACGCAGTATTTT.